This T cell receptor beta chain derives from a study of T cell responses to AZD1222 COVID-19 vaccine. General study findings and limits: Spike as a whole was targeted by vaccine-associated CD4 TCRs, dominant at 160-218 and 743-854. Receipt of two AZD1222 doses was followed by a rise in Spike-specific TCR breadth and depth.

TCRdb keeps only in-frame clones here, not all; method: immunoSEQ multiplex PCR. This table has 100,000 or so clones, about 88% appearing once. Per the germline V gene, CDR1 is SGDLS and CDR2 is YYNGEE. This CDR3 has 16 amino acids. V shed 4 bases and J shed 4 bases, with 15 bases lying between them. About this clone itself: The antigen is not known.

The rearrangement joins TRBV9 to TRBJ1-6; D perhaps matches TRBD1 (6 bases). The TCR sequence derives from an adult who received the AZD1222 COVID-19 vaccine. The input for sequencing was peripheral blood, taken 28 days after the second AZD1222 dose. CDR3 DNA: TGTGCCAGCAGCCTCGGACAGCTCCTTTATAATTCACCCCTCCACTTT. Protein product: CASSLGQLLYNSPLHF.